The 32 T cell receptor beta chains reported below all come from one sample, sequenced in a study of cytomegalovirus exposure and HLA in healthy donors. Vbeta (60) and Jbeta (13) primers were used in the PCR. Clones were read by immunoSEQ multiplex PCR, and TCRdb kept only the in-frame ones, dropping some. The table shows tens of thousands of clones, with roughly 70% occurring only once. Specimen: PBMCs. Receptors originate from a man between 60 and 70 years old in good health and CMV-seropositive.

The chain uses TRBV19 and TRBJ2-7; 7 positions match TRBD1. This CDR3 has 13 residues. Losses at the gene ends were 10 bases for V and 3 bases for J; bases not matched to a gene: 9. Germline lookup yields CDR1 LNHDA and CDR2 SQIVND (reference sequence). The CDR3 region has the DNA TGTGCCACTGCCGGGACAGTTAGCTACGAGCAGTACTTC. As protein: CATAGTVSYEQYF.

The chain couples TRBV21-1 to TRBJ2-2; the table's D call TRBD2 went unverified against the DNA. TRBV21-1 is flagged as a pseudogene. The CDR3 has 15 residues. Written as DNA, the CDR3 is TGTGCCAGTCAGTCCTACTCCGGGACTAGCGGGGAGCTGTTTTTT. Encoded protein: CASQSYSGTSGELFF.

In its sample, this clone was seen a few times. The genes are TRBV5-1 and TRBJ1-2; D is ambiguous. There are 14 residues in the CDR3. The V gene's germline CDR1 is SGHRS and CDR2 YFSETQ. V was pared by 4 bases and J by 8 bases, with 18 bases between. The CDR3 DNA reads as TGCGCCAGCAGCCTCTTAGCGGGAGAAGGCGGCTACACCTTC. Translated: CASSLLAGEGGYTF.

This clone was counted a single time. The V call is TRBV5-4, the J call TRBJ2-7; 9 bases are a match to TRBD1. The V and J ends lost 1 base and 8 bases, in that order; junction bases with no gene match: 10. The CDR3 length is 15 residues. Germline lookup yields CDR1 SGHNT and CDR2 YYREEE (reference sequence). The CDR3: CASSLRDRVFHKQYF. CDR3 nucleotides: TGTGCCAGCAGCTTGCGGGACAGGGTTTTCCACAAGCAGTACTTC.

The chain couples TRBV27 to TRBJ1-2; D not resolved. Trimming removed 2 bases from V and 0 bases from J, with 10 bases in between. The germline gives CDR1 MNHEY, CDR2 SMNVEV (reference sequence). The CDR3 contains 15 residues. CDR3: CASSLSHTANYGYTF. In DNA form, the CDR3 reads TGTGCCAGCAGTTTAAGTCACACAGCTAACTATGGCTACACCTTC.

V and J are TRBV9 and TRBJ2-2; D might be TRBD2 (6 bases). Germline values: CDR1 SGDLS, CDR2 YYNGEE. This CDR3 contains 13 residues. With 4 bases removed from V and 7 bases from J, the gap between germline ends came to 11 bases. CDR3 in amino acids: CASSPYGSGELFF. Here the CDR3 DNA reads TGTGCCAGCAGCCCCTACGGGAGCGGGGAGCTGTTTTTT.

The CDR3 protein is CASSLGGLNQPQHF. In DNA, the CDR3 is TGTGCCAGCAGCTTGGGGGGCTTAAATCAGCCCCAGCATTTT. V and J are TRBV5-5 and TRBJ1-5; perhaps TRBD1 as D (5 bases). CDR1 and CDR2 (germline): SGHKS, YYEKEE (reference sequence). The CDR3 is 14 residues long. The V gene lost 0 bases and the J gene lost 4 bases, with 8 bases spanning the gap.

This clone appeared a single time. The rearrangement uses TRBV15 and TRBJ2-2; D not certain. Trimming removed 4 bases from V and 5 bases from J, with 11 bases in between. The CDR3 runs 14 residues. From germline, CDR1 is LNHNV and CDR2 YYDKDF (reference sequence). As DNA, the CDR3 is TGTGCCACCAGCACCCCCCCTCCGACCGGGGAGCTGTTTTTT. It yields the protein CATSTPPPTGELFF.

The gene calls are TRBV2 and TRBJ2-3; 8 bases line up with TRBD2. Germline V gene sequence: CDR1 SNHLY, CDR2 FYNNEI. The CDR3 contains 16 residues. The ends lost 2 bases at V and 2 bases at J; junction bases unmatched: 6. CDR3 region: CASSEMTSVLTDTQYF. The CDR3 DNA is TGTGCCAGCAGTGAAATGACTAGCGTACTCACAGATACGCAGTATTTT.

V gene TRBV18 combines with J gene TRBJ2-1; the D is unclear. Germline loops: CDR1 KGHSH, CDR2 LQKENI. Trimming removed 0 bases at V and 5 bases at J, with 17 bases between. The CDR3 spans 17 residues. The CDR3 nucleotides are TGTGCCAGCTCACCACCGTCCGAGACTTACATAAACAATGAGCAGTTCTTC. As protein: CASSPPSETYINNEQFF.

The rearrangement links TRBV10-1 to TRBJ2-1; D uncertain. CDR1 WNHNN and CDR2 SYGVQD come from the germline V gene (reference sequence). This CDR3 has 13 amino acids. V lost 6 bases, J lost 3 bases, and 9 bases lay in between. DNA of the CDR3: TGCGCCAGCAGCTATGACAACTACAATGAGCAGTTCTTC. Amino acids: CASSYDNYNEQFF.

This clone was found a few times. The chain has TRBV7-8 and TRBJ2-1, with D maybe TRBD2 (5 bases). The germline V and J ends were trimmed by 2 bases and 0 bases, with 8 bases remaining between them. The CDR3 runs 15 residues. Germline CDR1 is SGHVS and CDR2 is FQNEAQ. The CDR3 region is CASSLPRGSYNEQFF. In DNA form, the CDR3 reads TGTGCCAGCAGCTTACCTCGGGGCTCCTACAATGAGCAGTTCTTC.

CDR3 sequence reads: CASRLGYRGDSPLHF. CDR3 sequence (DNA): TGTGCCAGCAGGCTGGGGTACAGGGGTGATTCACCCCTCCACTTT. This chain connects TRBV5-6 to TRBJ1-6, with 7 bases fitting TRBD1. With V trimmed by 5 bases and J by 8 bases, 10 bases remained unmatched. In germline, CDR1 is SGHDT, CDR2 YYEEEE. CDR3 size: 15 residues.

The genes are TRBV19 and TRBJ1-5, with 7 bases lining up with TRBD1. The CDR3 has 15 amino acids. CDR1 LNHDA and CDR2 SQIVND come from the germline V gene (reference sequence). The trim removed 7 bases at V and 1 base at J, leaving 7 bases unmatched. DNA of the CDR3: TGTGCCAGTACCCGAGGGACAGTGAGCAATCAGCCCCAGCATTTT. Its protein is CASTRGTVSNQPQHF.

This clone was counted once. The chain links TRBV6-1 to TRBJ2-7; possible D gene TRBD1, 5 bases. Germline-derived CDR1 and CDR2 are MNHNS and SASEGT. The CDR3 sequence is 13 residues long. Trimming took 7 bases from V and 3 from J, leaving 13 bases between them. CDR3: CASTDSPRYEQYF. CDR3 nucleotides: TGTGCCAGCACAGACAGCCCCCGCTACGAGCAGTACTTC.

V and J are TRBV20-1 and TRBJ1-4; no definite D call. CDR1 and CDR2 from the germline V gene are DFQATT and SNEGSKA (reference sequence). The CDR3 totals 10 residues. The CDR3 coding sequence is TGCAGGGAGAAGAGAGAAAAACTGTTTTTT. It translates to CREKREKLFF.

V usage is TRBV5-6 and J usage is TRBJ2-3; D gene uncertain. CDR1 and CDR2 from the germline V gene are SGHDT and YYEEEE. Trimming removed 3 bases from V and 1 base from J, with 21 bases in between. CDR3 length: 18 amino acids. CDR3 in DNA: TGTGCCAGCAGCTCCACCTATGATCTAGAGAGAGGCACAGATACGCAGTATTTT. Its protein is CASSSTYDLERGTDTQYF.

J is TRBJ2-1 and V is TRBV7-8, with D perhaps TRBD2 (7 bases). The ends were cut back, 6 bases at V and 5 bases at J, with 17 bases in the middle. Germline V gives CDR1 SGHVS, CDR2 FQNEAQ. The CDR3 sequence is 15 residues long. CDR3 region: CASSFYGGAHNEQFF. CDR3 sequence (DNA): TGTGCCAGCAGTTTTTATGGGGGGGCACACAATGAGCAGTTCTTC.

V is TRBV7-2 and J is TRBJ1-4; possible D gene TRBD1, 6 bases. The germline V gene encodes CDR1 SGHTA and CDR2 FQGNSA. The CDR3 runs 15 residues. V lost 6 bases to trimming and J lost 0 bases, with 11 bases between them. In DNA, the CDR3 is TGTGCCAGCAGGTCAGGGGCGTCAACTAATGAAAAACTGTTTTTT. This encodes CASRSGASTNEKLFF. Full variable domain (missing parts from reference TRBV7-2 and TRBJ1-4): GAGVSQSPSNKVTEKGKDVELRCDPISGHTALYWYRQSLGQGLEFLIYFQGNSAPDKSGLPSDRFSAERTGGSVSTLTIQRTQQEDSAVYLCASRSGASTNEKLFFGSGTQLSVL.

The chain is built from TRBV28 and TRBJ1-5, with 9 bases fitting TRBD1. This CDR3 comprises 16 residues. The germline gives CDR1 MDHEN, CDR2 SYDVKM. Germline trimming cut 10 bases from V and 7 bases from J; bases unmatched to any gene: 17. CDR3 amino acids: CATRTDYRGQGQPQHF. The CDR3 DNA is TGTGCCACCCGAACGGACTACAGGGGGCAAGGGCAGCCCCAGCATTTT.

The chain recombines TRBV7-9 with TRBJ2-1, with a tentative D call TRBD1 (6 bases). Trimming shortened V by 6 bases and J by 3 bases, and 12 bases separated the two germline ends. Looked up from germline, CDR1 is SEHNR and CDR2 is FQNEAQ (reference sequence). The CDR3 consists of 14 residues. DNA for the CDR3: TGTGCCAGCAGTTACCGGGACATCTACAATGAGCAGTTCTTC. Translated, it gives CASSYRDIYNEQFF.

This clone has just a few counts. The CDR3: CASSPSGSGSYGYTF. CDR3 DNA sequence: TGTGCCAGCAGCCCCTCTGGATCGGGGAGCTATGGCTACACCTTC. The chain is built from TRBV9 and TRBJ1-2, with unresolved D. CDR1 and CDR2 from the germline V gene are SGDLS and YYNGEE. This CDR3 contains 15 residues. The germline V and J ends were trimmed by 4 bases and 4 bases, with 17 bases remaining between them.

The V call is TRBV5-1, the J call TRBJ2-3, with 7 bases aligning to TRBD1. Germline lookup yields CDR1 SGHRS and CDR2 YFSETQ. With V trimmed by 4 bases and J by 0 bases, 5 bases remained unmatched. This CDR3 has 15 amino acids. The chain's CDR3 is CASSIGTASTDTQYF. The DNA of the CDR3 is TGCGCCAGCAGCATCGGGACAGCTAGCACAGATACGCAGTATTTT.

V gene TRBV30 combines with J gene TRBJ1-5, with unresolved D. The CDR3 consists of 13 residues. Germline V lookup: CDR1 GTSNPN, CDR2 SVGIG (reference sequence). With 0 bases removed from V and 7 bases from J, the gap between germline ends came to 10 bases. DNA of the CDR3: TGTGCCTGGAGTGTCCAGGCCGGCCAGCCCCAGCATTTT. This codes for CAWSVQAGQPQHF.

This chain connects TRBV5-1 to TRBJ2-5; 9 nucleotides match TRBD2. The CDR3 totals 15 residues. Germline trimming cut 1 base from V and 3 bases from J; bases unmatched to any gene: 4. Per the germline V gene, CDR1 is SGHRS and CDR2 is YFSETQ. The CDR3 sequence is CASSLTSGLKETQYF. For the CDR3, the DNA is TGCGCCAGCAGCTTGACTAGCGGGCTCAAAGAGACCCAGTACTTC. Supplemented by reference TRBV5-1 and TRBJ2-5, the full variable domain reads KAGVTQTPRYLIKTRGQQVTLSCSPISGHRSVSWYQQTPGQGLQFLFEYFSETQRNKGNFPGRFSGRQFSNSRSEMNVSTLELGDSALYLCASSLTSGLKETQYFGPGTRLLVL.

This chain joins TRBV13 and TRBJ1-1; D call uncertain. CDR3 size: 13 residues. Trimming removed 6 bases from V and 1 base from J, with 9 bases in between. CDR1 is PRHDT, CDR2 FYEKMQ, per germline (reference sequence). The DNA of the CDR3 is TGTGCCAGCAGACTAGGGAGGAACACTGAAGCTTTCTTT. Its translation is CASRLGRNTEAFF.

V usage is TRBV6-5 and J usage is TRBJ1-5; no definite D call. The CDR3 runs 15 residues. The V end was cut by 0 bases, the J end by 5 bases, with 11 bases between. Germline V gene sequence: CDR1 MNHEY, CDR2 SVGAGI. The CDR3 region is CASSYSSGGDQPQHF. CDR3 DNA: TGTGCCAGCAGTTACTCGAGCGGTGGAGATCAGCCCCAGCATTTT.

This clone was found a few times. J is TRBJ2-7 and V is TRBV7-9; D might be TRBD1 (6 bases). CDR3 length: 14 residues. The germline gives CDR1 SEHNR, CDR2 FQNEAQ (reference sequence). The V end was cut by 5 bases, the J end by 0 bases, with 11 bases between. The CDR3 DNA follows: TGTGCCAGCAGCCACAGGGTCAGCTCCTACGAGCAGTACTTC. This sequence encodes CASSHRVSSYEQYF. Variable domain in full (rest from reference TRBV7-9 and TRBJ2-7): DTGVSQNPRHKITKRGQNVTFRCDPISEHNRLYWYRQTLGQGPEFLTYFQNEAQLEKSRLLSDRFSAERPKGSFSTLEIQRTEQGDSAMYLCASSHRVSSYEQYFGPGTRLTVT.

V is TRBV28 and J is TRBJ1-1, with D uncertain. This CDR3 spans 17 amino acids. Trimming cost V 5 bases and J 0 bases, with 19 bases left between them. The V gene's germline CDR1 is MDHEN and CDR2 SYDVKM. The CDR3 nucleotides are TGTGCCAGCAGTCACCCGTTAAGTATAGAGATGAACACTGAAGCTTTCTTT. Its translation: CASSHPLSIEMNTEAFF.

The sample holds a few counts of this clone. The chain is built from TRBV5-4 and TRBJ1-2; 7 bases align to TRBD1. The V gene end was trimmed by 4 bases and the J gene end by 3 bases; junction bases not matched to a gene: 3. The V gene's germline CDR1 is SGHNT and CDR2 YYREEE (reference sequence). The CDR3 covers 13 residues. The CDR3 loop reads CASSAGTDYGYTF. The CDR3 bases are TGTGCCAGCAGCGCCGGGACAGACTATGGCTACACCTTC.

The CDR3 sequence: CASSPPSGTSGKETQYF. For the CDR3, the DNA is TGTGCCAGCAGCCCCCCAAGCGGGACTAGCGGGAAAGAGACCCAGTACTTC. The chain is built from TRBV7-2 and TRBJ2-5; 13 positions match TRBD2. Germline V gene lookup returns CDR1 SGHTA and CDR2 FQGNSA. V shed 5 bases, J shed 3 bases, and the junction held 9 bases outside the gene matches. The CDR3 contains 17 residues.

The rearrangement uses TRBV4-3 and TRBJ2-1; 7 bases are shared with TRBD1. V trimming: 1 base; J trimming: 4 bases; junction bases outside the gene matches: 13. Germline assignment: CDR1 LGHNA and CDR2 YSLEER. This CDR3 spans 18 amino acids. CDR3 sequence (DNA): TGCGCCAGCAGCCAAGCCTTACCCCGGGACAGTACATACAATGAGCAGTTCTTC. Protein product: CASSQALPRDSTYNEQFF.